The 10 T cell receptor beta chains below all came from one sample that was sequenced in a study of molecular identifiers for immune sequencing clone quantification. One entry per CDR3 protein results from TCRdb running MiXCR on the PCR reads. The sample consists of around 460,000 distinct CDR3 sequences, 25% of them appearing once. Sequencing used naive CD8+ T cells from blood, with Jurkat cell RNA spiked in. The subset was: FACS-sorted CD8+CD4-CCR7+CD45RA+ naive T cells. These receptors were taken from a human donor in good health. Some libraries in this study had Jurkat cell RNA spiked in.

This clonotype was counted ten times or more. The chain has TRBV13 and TRBJ1-1, with D possibly being TRBD1 (6 bases). CDR1 and CDR2 from the germline V gene are PRHDT and FYEKMQ (reference sequence). The CDR3 is 13 amino acids. V lost 5 bases and J 5 bases, leaving 12 bases between the germline ends. CDR3 residues: CASSGRGRTEAFF. The CDR3 DNA is TGTGCCAGCAGCGGCAGGGGTAGAACTGAAGCTTTCTTT.

The chain couples TRBV11-2 to TRBJ1-1; D gene uncertain. The CDR3 loop spans 12 amino acids. V gave up 6 bases and J gave up 11 bases, with 16 bases separating them. Per germline, CDR1 SGHAT and CDR2 FQNNGV. CDR3 protein: CASSQLSENAFF. The CDR3 region has the DNA TGTGCCAGCAGTCAGTTGTCGGAGAACGCTTTCTTT.

This clonotype was seen a single time. A read error may be the cause here, since a much bigger clone is one base away. The gene calls are TRBV7-2 and TRBJ2-5; D gene ambiguous. CDR1 is SGHTA, CDR2 FQGNSA, per germline. CDR3 length equals 13 residues. CDR3 residues: CACSLDSSETQYF. Written as DNA, the CDR3 is TGTGCCTGCAGCTTAGATAGTTCTGAGACCCAGTACTTC.

This clonotype was detected many times. In nucleotides, the CDR3 is TGTGCCAGTACTGGACGGAACACCGGGGAGCTGTTTTTT. Translating it yields CASTGRNTGELFF. The V and J genes are TRBV19 and TRBJ2-2, with no clear D. Trimming took off 7 bases at V and 1 base at J, with 7 bases between the two ends. This CDR3 contains 13 residues. CDR1 and CDR2 (germline): LNHDA, SQIVND (reference sequence).

This clonotype was detected many times. The V call is TRBV5-6, the J call TRBJ2-5, with D possibly matching TRBD1 (6 bases). The germline V gene has CDR1 SGHDT and CDR2 YYEEEE. The CDR3 spans 14 residues. Trimming took off 3 bases at V and 1 base at J, with 10 bases between the two ends. Here the CDR3 DNA reads TGTGCCAGCAGCTCCGTGACAGGCCAAGAGACCCAGTACTTC. It encodes CASSSVTGQETQYF.

Ten or more counts support this clonotype. The chain recombines TRBV13 with TRBJ2-5; D is unclear. Germline-derived CDR1 and CDR2 are PRHDT and FYEKMQ (reference sequence). The V and J ends lost 5 bases and 5 bases respectively, with 6 bases between them. The CDR3 runs to 11 residues. In DNA, the CDR3 is TGTGCCAGCAGCCATGACGAGACCCAGTACTTC. The encoded protein is CASSHDETQYF.

This clonotype was recorded a few times. The rearrangement joins TRBV7-9 to TRBJ2-3, with 12 bases fitting TRBD2. Germline CDR1 reads SEHNR; CDR2 reads FQNEAQ (reference sequence). The CDR3 extends over 16 amino acids. Trimming cost V 6 bases and J 1 base; bases outside gene matches: 5. CDR3 sequence: CASRGLAGGRTDTQYF. The CDR3 region has the DNA TGTGCCAGCAGGGGCCTAGCGGGAGGGCGCACAGATACGCAGTATTTT.

This clonotype was counted a few times. For the CDR3, the DNA is TGTGCCAGCAGCTTCTTGACAGGGGGCCAAGAGACCCAGTACTTC. Protein product: CASSFLTGGQETQYF. This sequence joins TRBV7-8 and TRBJ2-5; 9 bases are shared with TRBD1. With V trimmed by 3 bases and J by 1 base, 3 bases remained unmatched. From germline, CDR1 is SGHVS and CDR2 FQNEAQ. The CDR3 extends over 15 amino acids.

This clonotype was counted between two and nine times. CDR3 region: CASSRTENNEQFF. In DNA, the CDR3 is TGTGCCAGCAGCCGGACCGAGAACAATGAGCAGTTCTTC. This chain links TRBV27 with TRBJ2-1; no definite D call. The germline CDR1 and CDR2 sequences are MNHEY and SMNVEV (reference sequence). V was clipped by 6 bases and J by 5 bases, with 11 bases between them. The CDR3 length is 13 residues.

Concerning this clonotype itself: The CDR3 does not close with the conserved phenylalanine or tryptophan, likely indicating a read error. The chain carries TRBV2 and TRBJ2-3; 10 bases are a match to TRBD1. The CDR3 runs 14 residues. The V gene's germline CDR1 is SNHLY and CDR2 FYNNEI. CDR3 region: CASSDGQGADTQYV. In DNA form, the CDR3 reads TGTGCGAGCAGTGACGGACAGGGGGCAGATACGCAGTATGTT.